These 5 T cell receptor beta chains came from one sample sequenced in a study of cytomegalovirus exposure and HLA in healthy donors. The PCR made use of 60 Vbeta and 13 Jbeta primers. The repertoire was sequenced with immunoSEQ multiplex PCR; TCRdb's copy has only in-frame clones and lacks some. The sample contains 100,000 to 150,000 clones, more than 60% of which appear only once. The source material was PBMCs. These receptors were obtained from a woman in her thirties or forties in good health and CMV-seronegative.

The chain uses TRBV2 and TRBJ2-5; TRBD2 matches 14 bases. The CDR3 has 17 amino acids. The germline V gene encodes CDR1 SNHLY and CDR2 FYNNEI. The V segment lost 1 base and the J segment 4 bases; nucleotides outside the gene matches: 5. Here the CDR3 reads CASSEGGTSGGGETQYF. CDR3 in DNA: TGTGCCAGCAGTGAAGGTGGGACTAGCGGGGGCGGAGAGACCCAGTACTTC. Combining the CDR3 with reference TRBV2 and TRBJ2-5 gives the whole variable domain EPEVTQTPSHQVTQMGQEVILRCVPISNHLYFYWYRQILGQKVEFLVSFYNNEISEKSEIFDDQFSVERPDGSNFTLKIRSTKLEDSAMYFCASSEGGTSGGGETQYFGPGTRLLVL.

This clone was counted only a few times. The chain employs TRBV6-1 and TRBJ2-3; possible D gene TRBD1, 6 bases. CDR1 is MNHNS and CDR2 is SASEGT in the germline V gene. CDR3 length: 15 residues. Trimming stripped 2 bases from V and 5 bases from J, with 14 bases between. CDR3 amino acids: CASSERQGRGDTQYF. Here the CDR3 DNA reads TGTGCCAGCAGTGAACGGCAGGGGAGAGGAGATACGCAGTATTTT.

This rearrangement joins TRBV30 to TRBJ1-2; D gene ambiguous. V lost 0 bases to trimming and J lost 7 bases, with 6 bases between them. Germline V CDR1 and CDR2: GTSNPN, SVGIG (reference sequence). This CDR3 region has 11 residues. CDR3 loop: CAWSVEFGYTF. The CDR3 DNA is TGTGCCTGGAGTGTAGAGTTTGGCTACACCTTC.

The chain links TRBV7-2 to TRBJ2-1; 9 nucleotides match TRBD1. V gave up 5 bases and J gave up 2 bases; unmatched junction bases: 7. Germline assignment: CDR1 SGHTA and CDR2 FQGNSA. The CDR3 is 16 amino acids. The CDR3 protein is CASSPGQGGAYNEQFF. CDR3 coding DNA: TGTGCCAGCAGCCCGGGACAGGGCGGGGCCTACAATGAGCAGTTCTTC.

DNA of the CDR3: TGTGCCAGCAGTGAGGAGGGTCTAGTGGCCGGGGAGCTGTTTTTT. Protein product: CASSEEGLVAGELFF. This chain joins TRBV2 and TRBJ2-2; the D gene is possibly TRBD2 (6 bases). V lost 3 bases and J lost 6, with 14 bases in between. Germline CDR1 is SNHLY and CDR2 is FYNNEI. The CDR3 runs 15 residues.